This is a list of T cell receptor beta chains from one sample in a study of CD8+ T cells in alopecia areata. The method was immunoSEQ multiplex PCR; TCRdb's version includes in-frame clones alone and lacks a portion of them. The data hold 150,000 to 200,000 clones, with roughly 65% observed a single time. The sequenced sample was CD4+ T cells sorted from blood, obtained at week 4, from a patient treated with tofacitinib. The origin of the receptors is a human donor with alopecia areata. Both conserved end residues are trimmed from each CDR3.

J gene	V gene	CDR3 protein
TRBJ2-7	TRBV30	ACRGKAYEQY
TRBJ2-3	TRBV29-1	SVERELGIRSTDTQY
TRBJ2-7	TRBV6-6	ASSYSTGGKQY
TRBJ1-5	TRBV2	ASTPGGAGPQH
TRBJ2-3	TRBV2	ASIRGVSTDTQY
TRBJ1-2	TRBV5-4	ASSLGGNYGYT
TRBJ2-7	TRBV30	AWRGQGDGEQY
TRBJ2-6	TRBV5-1	ASSLDRAPGANVLT
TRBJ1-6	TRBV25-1	ASSVGQGWYSPLH
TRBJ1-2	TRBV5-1	ASSLEDRGLYGYT
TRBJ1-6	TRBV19	ASRTGSSPLH
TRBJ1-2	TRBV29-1	SVEEGGAYGYT
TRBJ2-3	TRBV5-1	ASSLREFTDTQY
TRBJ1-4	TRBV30	AWSVLNPTNEKLF
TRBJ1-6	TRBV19	ASSPGTWGNSPLH
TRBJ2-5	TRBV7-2	ASSSLETQY
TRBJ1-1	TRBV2	ATAGTGNTEAF
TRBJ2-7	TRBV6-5	ASHSTYSYEQY
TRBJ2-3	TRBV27	ASSFGDTQY
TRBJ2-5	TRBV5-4	ASSSGGAGETQY
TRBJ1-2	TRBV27	ASREQAYYGYT
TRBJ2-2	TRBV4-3	ASSPRGTGELF
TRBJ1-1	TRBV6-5	ASRNGPNTEAF
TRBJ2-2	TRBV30	ACDRNTGELF
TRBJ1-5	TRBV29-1	SVGGAGGGQPQH
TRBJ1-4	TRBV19	ASSPKHVRARKEKLF
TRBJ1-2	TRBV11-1	ASSLGTDYGYT
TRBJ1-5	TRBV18	ASSPFQGDQPQH
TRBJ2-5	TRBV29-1	SVLRETQY
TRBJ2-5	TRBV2	ASSSGRYQETQY
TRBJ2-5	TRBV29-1	SVNVGAKTQY
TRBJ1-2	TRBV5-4	ASSGGYGYT
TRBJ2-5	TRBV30	AWSVQRGPKETQY
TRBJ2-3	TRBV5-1	ASSGETGGGLRGDTQY
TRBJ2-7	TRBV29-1	SAKDKTYEQY
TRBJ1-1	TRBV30	AWRPWDALNTEAF
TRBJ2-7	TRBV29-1	SVVPGTGASYEQY
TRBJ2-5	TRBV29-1	SVVGAGGRQETQY
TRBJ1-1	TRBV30	AWIKGIREVRAF
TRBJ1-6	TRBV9	ASSVVGFGNSPLH
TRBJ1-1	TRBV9	ASSSPTPNTEAF
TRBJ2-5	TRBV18	ASSPSGETQY
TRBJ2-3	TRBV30	AWSSGQGTDTQY
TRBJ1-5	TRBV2	ASSEAQVSNQPQH
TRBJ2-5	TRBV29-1	SAGQGQETQY
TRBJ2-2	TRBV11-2	ASTPGGTGELF
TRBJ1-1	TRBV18	ASSPQGAGNTEAF
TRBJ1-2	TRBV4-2	ASSQFSTVNYGYT
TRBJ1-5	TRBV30	AWSVNAGGNQPQH
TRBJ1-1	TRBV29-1	SVEAGRNTEAF